This T cell receptor (beta chain) appears in the sequencing data of a study of CD8 T cells in ankylosing spondylitis. General observations from the study: Disease-linked clones bore a CD8+ phenotype and were relatively rare in peripheral blood. About 8 highly homologous variants made up a TCR beta motif, and this motif appeared characteristic of ankylosing spondylitis blood.

The count of this clonotype is one. Its specificity is not known. Generation of TCR beta libraries employed quantitative 5'-RACE incorporating molecular barcodes. TCRdb passed the 5' RACE reads through MiXCR, listing each CDR3 protein once. The top ten clones hold under 7.5% of a sample with approximately 540,000 distinct CDR3 sequences, about 13% of them seen once. The CDR3 covers 13 residues. CDR1 is SGHRS and CDR2 is YFSETQ in the germline V gene. The J segment lost 8 bases and the V segment lost 4 bases, leaving 6 bases of the junction unmatched. Sequencing input: blood, either unsorted or a sorted T cell fraction (not recorded which). The genes are TRBV5-1 and TRBJ1-2; 9 bases are a match to TRBD1. The origin of this receptor is a male donor with ankylosing spondylitis. Here the CDR3 DNA reads TGCGCCAGCAGCGCACAGGGGGCGCAAGGCTACACCTTC. Translation gives CASSAQGAQGYTF.